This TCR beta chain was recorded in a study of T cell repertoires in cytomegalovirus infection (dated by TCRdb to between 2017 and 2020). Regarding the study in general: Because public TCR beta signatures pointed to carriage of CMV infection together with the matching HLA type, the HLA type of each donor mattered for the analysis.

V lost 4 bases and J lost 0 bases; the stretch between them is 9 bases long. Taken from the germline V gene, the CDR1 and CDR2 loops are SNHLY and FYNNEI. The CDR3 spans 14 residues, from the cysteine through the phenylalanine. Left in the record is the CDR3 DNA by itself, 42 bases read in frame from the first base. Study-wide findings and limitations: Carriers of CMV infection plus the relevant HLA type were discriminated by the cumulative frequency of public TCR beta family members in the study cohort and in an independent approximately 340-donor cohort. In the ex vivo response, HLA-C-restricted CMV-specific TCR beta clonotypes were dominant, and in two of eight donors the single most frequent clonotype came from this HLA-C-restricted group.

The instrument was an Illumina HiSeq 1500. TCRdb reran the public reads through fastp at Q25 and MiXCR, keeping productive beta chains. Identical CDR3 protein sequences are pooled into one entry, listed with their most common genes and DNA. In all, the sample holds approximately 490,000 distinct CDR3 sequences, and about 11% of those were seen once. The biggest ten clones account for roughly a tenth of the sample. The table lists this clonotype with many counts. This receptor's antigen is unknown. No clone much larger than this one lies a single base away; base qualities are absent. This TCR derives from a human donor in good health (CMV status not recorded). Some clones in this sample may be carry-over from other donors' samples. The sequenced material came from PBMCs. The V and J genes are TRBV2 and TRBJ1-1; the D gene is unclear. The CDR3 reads CASSAAWMNTEAFF. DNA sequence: TGTGCCAGCAGTGCGGCGTGGATGAACACTGAAGCTTTCTTT.